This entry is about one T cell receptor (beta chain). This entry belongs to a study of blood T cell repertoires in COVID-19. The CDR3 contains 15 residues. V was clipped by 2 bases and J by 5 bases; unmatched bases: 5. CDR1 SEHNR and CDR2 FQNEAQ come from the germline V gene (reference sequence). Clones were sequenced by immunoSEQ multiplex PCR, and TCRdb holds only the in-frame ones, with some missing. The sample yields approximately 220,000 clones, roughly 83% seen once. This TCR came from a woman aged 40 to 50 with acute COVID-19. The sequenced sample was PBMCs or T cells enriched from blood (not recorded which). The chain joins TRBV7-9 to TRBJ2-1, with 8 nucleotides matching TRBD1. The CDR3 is CASSLQGAGHNEQFF. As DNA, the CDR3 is TGTGCCAGCAGCTTACAGGGGGCCGGGCACAATGAGCAGTTCTTC. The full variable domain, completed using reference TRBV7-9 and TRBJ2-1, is DTGVSQNPRHKITKRGQNVTFRCDPISEHNRLYWYRQTLGQGPEFLTYFQNEAQLEKSRLLSDRFSAERPKGSFSTLEIQRTEQGDSAMYLCASSLQGAGHNEQFFGPGTRLTVL.